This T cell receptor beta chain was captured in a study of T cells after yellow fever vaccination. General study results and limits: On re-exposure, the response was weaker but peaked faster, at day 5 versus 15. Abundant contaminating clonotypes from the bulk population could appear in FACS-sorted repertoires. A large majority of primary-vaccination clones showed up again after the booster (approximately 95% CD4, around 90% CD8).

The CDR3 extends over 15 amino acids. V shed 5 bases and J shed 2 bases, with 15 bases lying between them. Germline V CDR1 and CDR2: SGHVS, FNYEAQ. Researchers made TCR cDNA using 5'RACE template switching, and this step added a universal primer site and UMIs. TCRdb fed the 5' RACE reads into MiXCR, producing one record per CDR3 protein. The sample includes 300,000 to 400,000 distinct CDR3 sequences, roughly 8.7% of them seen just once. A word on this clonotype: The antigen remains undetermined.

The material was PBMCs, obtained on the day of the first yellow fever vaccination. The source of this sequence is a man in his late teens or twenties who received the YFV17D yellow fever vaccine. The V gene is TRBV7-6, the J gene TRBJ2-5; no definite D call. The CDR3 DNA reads TGTGCCAGCAGCCCATCCTTCCAGGCGCAAGAGACCCAGTACTTC. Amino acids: CASSPSFQAQETQYF.